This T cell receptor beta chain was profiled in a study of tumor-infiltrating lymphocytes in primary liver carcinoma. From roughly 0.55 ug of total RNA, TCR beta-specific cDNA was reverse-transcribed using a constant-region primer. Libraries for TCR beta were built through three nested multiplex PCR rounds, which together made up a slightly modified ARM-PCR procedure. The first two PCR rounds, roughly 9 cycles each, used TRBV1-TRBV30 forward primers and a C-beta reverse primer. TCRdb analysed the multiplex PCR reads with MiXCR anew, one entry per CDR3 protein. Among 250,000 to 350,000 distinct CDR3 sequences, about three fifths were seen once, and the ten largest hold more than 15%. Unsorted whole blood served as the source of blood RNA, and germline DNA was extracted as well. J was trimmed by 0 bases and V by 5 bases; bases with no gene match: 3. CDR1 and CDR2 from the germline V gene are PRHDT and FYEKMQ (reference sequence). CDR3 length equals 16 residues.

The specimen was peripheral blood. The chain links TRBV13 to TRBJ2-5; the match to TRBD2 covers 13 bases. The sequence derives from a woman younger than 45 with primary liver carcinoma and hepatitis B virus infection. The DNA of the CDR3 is TGTGCCAGCAGCACGGGACTAGCGGGAAACCAAGAGACCCAGTACTTC. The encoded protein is CASSTGLAGNQETQYF.